This passage covers 2 T cell receptor beta chains from one sample sequenced in a study of blood T cell repertoires in COVID-19. Only in-frame clones appear in the TCRdb table, and some are missing; sequencing was by immunoSEQ multiplex PCR. Seen here are 55,000 to 60,000 clones, around 85% observed once, and the top ten hold about 15%. Material for sequencing was peripheral blood. Source of these receptors: an older man with active COVID-19.

This clone was recorded only once. The gene calls are TRBV7-2 and TRBJ1-1; no firm D call. Germline V CDR1 and CDR2: SGHTA, FQGNSA. The CDR3 consists of 14 residues. V lost 1 base to trimming and J lost 1 base, with 7 bases between them. The CDR3 protein is CASSLVPGNTEAFF. The CDR3 nucleotides are TGTGCCAGCAGCTTAGTTCCGGGGAACACTGAAGCTTTCTTT.

V is TRBV6-5 and J is TRBJ2-3, with TRBD2 matching over 8 bases. V lost 5 bases, J lost 1 base, and 5 bases stayed unmatched. The V gene's germline CDR1 is MNHEY and CDR2 SVGAGI. This CDR3 spans 15 amino acids. This CDR3 is CASSPGGVGTDTQYF. The CDR3 coding sequence is TGTGCCAGCAGTCCCGGGGGGGTGGGCACAGATACGCAGTATTTT.